This T cell receptor (beta chain) was sequenced for a study of blood T cells in healthy people across ages. Study information: In model experiments, template switching was able to capture about one barcoded beta molecule for every two T cells that were present.

The second PCR ran about 6 to 11 cycles with a sample-barcoded 5' primer and J-beta primers. Each cDNA molecule was tagged by a template-switch adaptor that had 12 random nucleotides. TCRdb re-called the 5' RACE reads with MiXCR, one entry per CDR3 protein. In the table there are hundreds of thousands of distinct CDR3 sequences, over 40% of which are singletons. Points from the study as a whole: The lack of PBMC sorting stopped any conclusive naive versus antigen-experienced comparison. Diversity estimated from one million T cells was considered an underestimate.

Trimming shortened V by 0 bases and J by 0 bases, and 5 bases separated the two germline ends. Per the germline V gene, CDR1 is MGHRA and CDR2 is YSYEKL. The CDR3 extends over 14 amino acids. Concerning this clonotype: What it binds is unknown.

V is TRBV4-1 and J is TRBJ1-1; D ambiguous. The sequenced material came from blood. This clonotype was sampled from a man older than 75 in good health. The CDR3 nucleotides are TGCGCCAGCAGCCAAGAATACGTGAACACTGAAGCTTTCTTT. This gives the protein CASSQEYVNTEAFF.